These T cell receptor beta chains were read from a single sample in a study of blood T cells in healthy people across ages. TCRdb independently ran MiXCR on the 5' RACE reads; one entry per CDR3 protein. Among roughly 1 million distinct CDR3 sequences listed, about 25% were seen once. These data are also associated with another study on T cells of mothers and their children.

Sequencing was carried out using blood. These receptors all come from a girl between 2 and 10 years old in good health. Each CDR3 is given with its conserved first and last residue. The D gene is left open where the match is weak. Clone size appears in some rows only: once, few, many, or a class for an expanded clone.

j_gene,d_gene,v_gene,abundance,CDR3nt,CDR3aa
TRBJ2-3,NA,TRBV7-2,few,TGTGCCAGCAGCTTAGAGGCGGGAACCACAGATACGCAGTATTTT,CASSLEAGTTDTQYF
TRBJ2-2,NA,TRBV12-5,few,TGTGCTACTGAATTCCTGGACACCGGGGAGCTGTTTTTT,CATEFLDTGELFF
TRBJ2-1,TRBD2,TRBV6-5,few,TGTGCCAGCGGGTTAGCGGGAGACTTATACAATGAGCAGTTCTTC,CASGLAGDLYNEQFF
TRBJ1-5,NA,TRBV2,NA,TGTGCCAGCCTCGGCAGGGGAGATAGCAATCAGCCCCAGCATTTT,CASLGRGDSNQPQHF
TRBJ2-7,NA,TRBV6-6,NA,TGTGCCAGCAGTTACTTAAGCTCCCAGGTCTCCTACGAGCAGTACTTC,CASSYLSSQVSYEQYF
TRBJ2-4,TRBD2,TRBV29-1,NA,TGCAGCGTTGGGGTCGGGGGGAACATTCAGTACTTC,CSVGVGGNIQYF
TRBJ1-6,NA,TRBV14,few,TGTGCCAGCAACCCACTACCTAATTCACCCCTCCACTTT,CASNPLPNSPLHF
TRBJ2-7,NA,TRBV4-1,NA,TGCGCCAGCAGCCAAGATGAGTCCGTCCGGGAGCAGTACTTC,CASSQDESVREQYF
TRBJ2-7,NA,TRBV6-5,few,TGTGCCAGCAGTTATTGGGGTAACGAGCAGTACTTC,CASSYWGNEQYF
TRBJ2-1,NA,TRBV4-1,few,TGCGCCAGCAGCGCACACAGGGAGCAGTTCTTC,CASSAHREQFF
TRBJ2-5,NA,TRBV20-1,few,TGCAGTGCTAGAGATGGCCTAGAAAGATTCGCTGGCGAAGAGACCCAGTACTTC,CSARDGLERFAGEETQYF
TRBJ2-4,NA,TRBV4-1,NA,TGCGCCAGCAGCCAAGGTCGGGTCCGTACGGGCAAAAACATTCAGTACTTC,CASSQGRVRTGKNIQYF
TRBJ2-1,NA,TRBV7-6,few,TGTGCCAGCAGCACCCCCTTGAGGGTTAATGAGCAGTTCTTC,CASSTPLRVNEQFF
TRBJ1-4,NA,TRBV7-8,NA,TGTGCCAGCAGCTATTACGGGACCGGGGTTGGTGAAAAACTGTTTTTT,CASSYYGTGVGEKLFF
TRBJ1-1,NA,TRBV20-1,NA,TGCAGTGCTCCCGGAAGAGGGAACACTGAAGCTTTCTTT,CSAPGRGNTEAFF
TRBJ2-1,TRBD2,TRBV20-1,few,TGCAGTGCTAGAGATGGTGATAGCGGGAGCGCTGAGCAGTTCTTC,CSARDGDSGSAEQFF
TRBJ1-5,NA,TRBV9,NA,TGTGCCAGCAGCGTAGCTTATAATCAGCCCCAGCATTTT,CASSVAYNQPQHF
TRBJ1-2,NA,TRBV24-1,few,TGTGCCACCAGTGATCCAGGACCCGTGAGGGGCTACACCTTC,CATSDPGPVRGYTF
TRBJ2-1,TRBD1,TRBV29-1,NA,TGCAGCGTTGGGACAGGGGGATACAATGAGCAGTTCTTC,CSVGTGGYNEQFF
TRBJ1-2,TRBD1,TRBV29-1,once,TGCAGCGTGGGGGACAGGGGGTACTACACCTTC,CSVGDRGYYTF
TRBJ2-1,NA,TRBV12-5,NA,TGTGCTAGTGGTTTCGGTCCAGCGAGAAGGGATGAGCAGTTCTTC,CASGFGPARRDEQFF
TRBJ1-2,NA,TRBV4-3,NA,TGCGCCAGCAGCCAAGATAGGGGCGGGGGTAATAAGGGCTACACCTTC,CASSQDRGGGNKGYTF
TRBJ1-2,NA,TRBV12-3/TRBV12-4,many,TGTGCCAGCAGTGCAACAGCGTTCTATGGCTACACCTTC,CASSATAFYGYTF
TRBJ1-4,NA,TRBV7-2,few,TGTGCCAGCAGCGAGGCCGCAACTAATGAAAAACTGTTTTTT,CASSEAATNEKLFF
TRBJ2-7,NA,TRBV4-3,NA,TGCGCCAGCAGCCAATCCAGGACATACGAGCAGTACTTC,CASSQSRTYEQYF
TRBJ2-3,NA,TRBV7-2,NA,TGTGCCAGCAGCTTAGACAGGGAAGATACGCAGTATTTT,CASSLDREDTQYF
TRBJ2-5,NA,TRBV5-1,few,TGCGCCAGCAGCCAGGGGACATTGCAAGAGACCCAGTACTTC,CASSQGTLQETQYF
TRBJ2-1,NA,TRBV3-1,NA,TGTGCCAGCAGCCCCTACGAATTCGGGACTGAGCAGTTCTTC,CASSPYEFGTEQFF
TRBJ2-7,NA,TRBV7-9,many,TGTGCCAGCAGCTTCGGGACGGGAAACTACGAGCAGTACTTC,CASSFGTGNYEQYF
TRBJ2-1,TRBD2,TRBV3-1,NA,TGTGCCAGCAGCCCCGACCTTCTAGCGGGGGCATTAGATGAGCAGTTCTTC,CASSPDLLAGALDEQFF
TRBJ2-1,TRBD2,TRBV11-2,NA,TGTGCCAGCAGCTCCCAGCGGGGATCCTACAATGAGCAGTTCTTC,CASSSQRGSYNEQFF
TRBJ1-2,NA,TRBV6-6,few,TGTGCCAGCAGTCCCCGGGAGGGGGACTATGGCTACACCTTC,CASSPREGDYGYTF
TRBJ1-1,NA,TRBV13,few,TGTGCCAGCAGCTTACACGGGGCAGGGCTCAACACTGAAGCTTTCTTT,CASSLHGAGLNTEAFF
TRBJ2-1,NA,TRBV19,NA,TGTGCCAGTAGTCAAGGTCATGAGCAGTTCTTC,CASSQGHEQFF
TRBJ2-6,NA,TRBV12-5,few,TGTGCTAGTGGTTTTCTAGGGCAAACTGGGGCCAACGTCCTGACTTTC,CASGFLGQTGANVLTF
TRBJ1-4,NA,TRBV4-1,few,TGCGCCAGCGGACGGGAGGGGGGAGGAAGTGAAAAACTGTTTTTT,CASGREGGGSEKLFF
TRBJ1-2,NA,TRBV12-5,NA,TGTGCTAGTGGTTTCCGACGGGGCTACACCTTC,CASGFRRGYTF
TRBJ1-5,NA,TRBV28,NA,TGTGCCAGCAGTCCCCGGGACACCACTCGAGGCTTCAATCAGCCCCAGCATTTT,CASSPRDTTRGFNQPQHF
TRBJ2-1,NA,TRBV4-1,NA,TGCGCCAGCAGCCAAGTGACCGACTATGAGCAGTTCTTC,CASSQVTDYEQFF
TRBJ2-1,TRBD2,TRBV4-1,NA,TGCGCCAGCAGCCAAACCGTAGCGGGAGGCCACAATGAGCAGTTCTTC,CASSQTVAGGHNEQFF
TRBJ2-7,NA,TRBV27,NA,TGTGCCAGCAGTTTCACTAGCTTCTCCGAGCAGTACTTC,CASSFTSFSEQYF
TRBJ2-1,NA,TRBV12-3/TRBV12-4,NA,TGTGCCAGCACCGAGGGGGGGTATGGTGAGCAGTTCTTC,CASTEGGYGEQFF
TRBJ2-7,TRBD1,TRBV4-1,few,TGCGCCAGCAGCCAAAACAGGGGGCCCACCTACGAGCAGTACTTC,CASSQNRGPTYEQYF
TRBJ2-1,TRBD1,TRBV5-5,few,TGTGCCAGCAGCTTTACAGGGGAGGAGCAGTTCTTC,CASSFTGEEQFF
TRBJ1-4,NA,TRBV7-9,NA,TGTGCCAGCAGCCCCAGCGCCCTCGGGGGTGAAAAACTGTTTTTT,CASSPSALGGEKLFF
TRBJ2-5,TRBD2,TRBV7-3,NA,TGTGCCAGCAGGGACTCGGGGGGGCCGGAGACCCAGTACTTC,CASRDSGGPETQYF
TRBJ1-1,TRBD1,TRBV20-1,NA,TGCAGTGCTGGACAGGACACGATGGGTACTGAAGCTTTCTTT,CSAGQDTMGTEAFF
TRBJ2-6,NA,TRBV5-5,NA,TGTGCCAGCAGCTCGGAACCCCCCGGGACATCCTACTCTGGGGCCAACGTCCTGACTTTC,CASSSEPPGTSYSGANVLTF
TRBJ2-7,TRBD1,TRBV6-5,few,TGTGCCAGCAGTCCCGTGACAGGGGGCGAGCAGTACTTC,CASSPVTGGEQYF
TRBJ2-1,TRBD2,TRBV29-1,NA,TGCAGCGTCGCTCGGGAGGGGCTAATTCTGGGAAATGACCAGTTCTTC,CSVAREGLILGNDQFF
TRBJ2-1,TRBD2,TRBV20-1,NA,TGCAGTGCTCTCCCCGGACTAGCGAGCAATGAGCAGTTCTTC,CSALPGLASNEQFF
TRBJ1-6,TRBD1,TRBV12-3/TRBV12-4,NA,TGTGCCAGCAGTTTAGCGCTCTACAGGACAGGAGGTGACTCCTATAATTCACCCCTCCACTTT,CASSLALYRTGGDSYNSPLHF
TRBJ2-5,NA,TRBV28,NA,TGTGCCAGCAGTTCTATCCTACGGACAGCCGTGTACCAAGAGACCCAGTACTTC,CASSSILRTAVYQETQYF
TRBJ2-1,TRBD2,TRBV9,NA,TGTGCCAGCAGCGTAGCCGGGACTAGCGGGAGCTATGAGCAGTTCTTC,CASSVAGTSGSYEQFF
TRBJ2-7,NA,TRBV12-3/TRBV12-4,few,TGTGCCAGCAGTCCTGGACAGAAGTACGAGCAGTACTTC,CASSPGQKYEQYF
TRBJ2-1,NA,TRBV7-9,once,TGTGCCAGCAGCTCAAGCAAGGCAGGGGGGCCCTACAATGAGCAGTTCTTC,CASSSSKAGGPYNEQFF
TRBJ1-1,TRBD1,TRBV6-5,few,TGTGCCAGCAATACAGGGGGGCCTAACACTGAAGCTTTCTTT,CASNTGGPNTEAFF